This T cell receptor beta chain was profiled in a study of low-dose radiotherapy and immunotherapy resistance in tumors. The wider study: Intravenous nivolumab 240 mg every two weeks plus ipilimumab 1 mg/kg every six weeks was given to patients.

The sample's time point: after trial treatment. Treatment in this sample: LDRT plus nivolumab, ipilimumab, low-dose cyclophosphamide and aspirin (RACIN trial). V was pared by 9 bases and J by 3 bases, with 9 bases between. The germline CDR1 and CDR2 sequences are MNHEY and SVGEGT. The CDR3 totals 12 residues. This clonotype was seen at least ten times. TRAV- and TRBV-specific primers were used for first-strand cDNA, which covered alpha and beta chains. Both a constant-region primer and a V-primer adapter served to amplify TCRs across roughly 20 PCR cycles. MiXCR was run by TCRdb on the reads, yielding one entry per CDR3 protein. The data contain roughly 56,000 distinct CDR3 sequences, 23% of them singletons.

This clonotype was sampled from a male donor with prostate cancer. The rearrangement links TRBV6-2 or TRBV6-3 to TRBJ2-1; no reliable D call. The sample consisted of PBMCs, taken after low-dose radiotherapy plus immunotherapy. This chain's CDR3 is CASGLFYNEQFF. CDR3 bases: TGTGCCAGTGGCCTATTCTACAATGAGCAGTTCTTC.